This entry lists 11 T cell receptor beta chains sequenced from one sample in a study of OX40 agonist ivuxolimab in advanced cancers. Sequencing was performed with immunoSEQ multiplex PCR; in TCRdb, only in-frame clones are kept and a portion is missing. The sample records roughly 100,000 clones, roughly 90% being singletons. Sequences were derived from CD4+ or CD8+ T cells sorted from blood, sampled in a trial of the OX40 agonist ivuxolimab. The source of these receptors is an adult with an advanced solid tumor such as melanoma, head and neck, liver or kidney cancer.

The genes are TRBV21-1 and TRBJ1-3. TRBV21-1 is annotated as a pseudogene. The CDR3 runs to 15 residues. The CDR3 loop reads CASSKFTEGSNTIYF. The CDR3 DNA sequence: TGTGCCAGCAGCAAATTTACGGAGGGCTCGAACACCATATATTTT.

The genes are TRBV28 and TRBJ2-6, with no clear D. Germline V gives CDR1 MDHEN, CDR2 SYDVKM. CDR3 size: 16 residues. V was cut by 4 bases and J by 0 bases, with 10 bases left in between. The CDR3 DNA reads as TGTGCCAGCAGTTCGGTCCGGAACTCTGGGGCCAACGTCCTGACTTTC. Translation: CASSSVRNSGANVLTF.

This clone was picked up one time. CDR3 protein: CASSPHLGLSNEKLFF. CDR3 nucleotide sequence: TGTGCCAGCAGCCCCCATCTCGGACTAAGTAATGAAAAACTGTTTTTT. The chain links TRBV7-8 to TRBJ1-4; D unclear. Germline assignment: CDR1 SGHVS and CDR2 FQNEAQ. The V end lost 5 bases, the J end lost 4 bases, and 17 bases lay between the germline ends. The CDR3 length is 16 residues.

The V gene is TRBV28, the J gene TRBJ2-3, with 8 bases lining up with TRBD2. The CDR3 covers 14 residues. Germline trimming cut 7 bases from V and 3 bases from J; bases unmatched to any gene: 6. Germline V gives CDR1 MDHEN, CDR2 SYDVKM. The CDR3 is CASTQAGVTDTQYF. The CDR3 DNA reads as TGTGCCAGCACCCAAGCGGGGGTTACAGATACGCAGTATTTT.

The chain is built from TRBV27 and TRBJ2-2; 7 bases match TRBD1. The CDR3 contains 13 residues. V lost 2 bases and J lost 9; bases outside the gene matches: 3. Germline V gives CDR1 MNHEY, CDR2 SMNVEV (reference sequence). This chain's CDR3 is CASSLPGQRELFF. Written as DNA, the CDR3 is TGTGCCAGCAGTTTACCGGGACAGAGGGAGCTGTTTTTT.

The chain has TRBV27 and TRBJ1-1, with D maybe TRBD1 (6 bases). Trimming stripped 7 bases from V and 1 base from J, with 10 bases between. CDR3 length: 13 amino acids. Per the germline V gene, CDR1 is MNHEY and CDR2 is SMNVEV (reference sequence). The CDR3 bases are TGTGCCAGCAACATGACAGGGAACACTGAAGCTTTCTTT. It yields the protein CASNMTGNTEAFF.

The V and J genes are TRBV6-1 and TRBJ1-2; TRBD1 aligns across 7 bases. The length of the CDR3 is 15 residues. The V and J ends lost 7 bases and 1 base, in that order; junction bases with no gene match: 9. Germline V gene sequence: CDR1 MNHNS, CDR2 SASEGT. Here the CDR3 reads CASKRDSFNNYGYTF. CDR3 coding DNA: TGTGCCAGCAAACGGGACAGCTTTAATAACTATGGCTACACCTTC.

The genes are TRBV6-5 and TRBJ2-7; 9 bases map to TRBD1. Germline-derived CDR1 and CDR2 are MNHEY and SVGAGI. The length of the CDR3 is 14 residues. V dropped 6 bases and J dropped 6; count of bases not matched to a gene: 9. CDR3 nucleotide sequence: TGTGCCAGCAGCCTCGGACAGGGGACGAGCGAGCAGTACTTC. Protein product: CASSLGQGTSEQYF.

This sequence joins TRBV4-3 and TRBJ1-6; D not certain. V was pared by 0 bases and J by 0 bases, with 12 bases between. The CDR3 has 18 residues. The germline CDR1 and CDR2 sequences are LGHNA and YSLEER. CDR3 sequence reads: CASSQDRADSSYNSPLHF. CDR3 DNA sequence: TGCGCCAGCAGCCAAGATCGTGCAGATAGCTCCTATAATTCACCCCTCCACTTT.

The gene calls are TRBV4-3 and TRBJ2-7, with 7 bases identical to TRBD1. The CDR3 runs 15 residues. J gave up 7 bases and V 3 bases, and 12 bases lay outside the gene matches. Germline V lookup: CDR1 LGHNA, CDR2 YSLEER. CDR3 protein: CASSQRGTAVPEQYF. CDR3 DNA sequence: TGCGCCAGCAGCCAGAGAGGGACAGCCGTTCCGGAGCAGTACTTC.

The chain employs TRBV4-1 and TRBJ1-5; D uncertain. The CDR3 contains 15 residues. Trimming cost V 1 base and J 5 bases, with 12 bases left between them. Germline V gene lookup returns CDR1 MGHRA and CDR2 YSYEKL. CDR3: CASSQVEGWDQPQHF. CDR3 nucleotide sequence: TGCGCCAGCAGCCAAGTAGAGGGTTGGGATCAGCCCCAGCATTTT.